This T cell receptor beta chain originates from a study of tumor-infiltrating lymphocytes in localized non-small cell lung cancer (dated by TCRdb to the early 2020s). Study-wide context: The cohort covered several histologies, both smokers and never-smokers, and patients whose samples were collected after neoadjuvant chemotherapy. A total of around 50 patients were included in the paired tumor versus uninvolved lung comparison of immunoSEQ T-cell fraction. Flow cytometry, multiplex immunofluorescence, RNA-seq, exome sequencing and proteomics were applied to the same patients as TCR sequencing, which was one of several integrated assays. The overall ICON cohort was composed of around 150 surgical patients with localized non-small cell lung cancer whose tumors were resected. Resected tumor tissue and uninvolved lung tissue described as non-adjacent to the tumor were contributed by each patient, with both tissues obtained from the same patient.

Study-wide findings and limitations: No association of tumor T-cell fraction from TCR sequencing with recurrence-free survival was found (p = 0.61). TCR-derived T-cell fraction did not differ between the flow cytometry-defined immunotypes IM1 (good prognosis) and IM2 (poor prognosis). Because assay coverage varied across patients depending on available tissue quantity, TCR sequencing was performed for only a subset of the cohort. Consistent with immunofluorescence CD3 counts, TCRbeta sequencing supported greater T cell infiltration in tumors than in uninvolved lung tissue. Because different assays used different pieces of the same tissue, technical variation could not be distinguished from intratumor heterogeneity.

The CDR3 sequence holds 16 residues, the cysteine and phenylalanine included. Only the CDR3 DNA is retained, 48 bases long and in frame from the first base. Trimming accounts for 4 bases at V and 6 bases at J, while the number of junction bases matched to no gene is 12. The germline V gene gives CDR1 as MDHEN and CDR2 as SYDVKM. Enrollment in ICON was initiated in 2016, and the last patient was enrolled in 2018. From a subcohort of 70 or so patients, fresh tumor and matched uninvolved tissue were collected for in-depth immune analyses, including TCR sequencing. No cell sorting was done, and TCR sequencing was instead run on DNA isolated from bulk tissue. A remark on this clone: Its binding antigen is unknown. The record has no base qualities; no much larger clone is one base away.

The T-cell fraction in tumor and uninvolved lung tissue was obtained from TCR sequencing using the immunoSEQ assay. The original methods were these. To analyze survival, patients were divided into a high T-cell fraction group (upper tertile) and a low T-cell fraction group (lower two tertiles), and the two groups were compared using a log-rank test. A signed-rank test was used to test differences in T-cell fraction between paired tumor and uninvolved lung samples. Here the immuneACCESS table is served through TCRdb, limited to in-frame sequences with V and J called. Missing clones are a known gap in these copies; in checked studies unresolved V genes cover under half, and the rest lacks a known reason. V and J calls and clone size come straight from that table; D and trimming were deduced from the DNA. This sample holds just under 6,500 clones; about 69% were observed only once. The ten largest make up roughly an eighth of the sample.

The V and J segments used are TRBV28 and TRBJ1-2; 9 central bases correspond to TRBD1. Sequencing input: lung tumor tissue. The TCR comes from a human donor with non-small cell lung cancer. DNA sequence: TGTGCCAGCAGTTCACCTACAGGGGGCGCATTAGATGGCTACACCTTC. The encoded protein is CASSSPTGGALDGYTF.